The 20 T cell receptor beta chains given below trace back to one sample, sequenced in a study of spatial heterogeneity in lung cancer. Time point given: blood at routine non-recurrence follow-up after resection. TCRdb recomputed calls from the 5' RACE reads with MiXCR, one row per CDR3 protein. The table shows 110,000 or so distinct CDR3 sequences, with less than 14% occurring only once. The sample consisted of PBMCs, taken at follow-up. The source is a female donor with early-stage non-small cell lung cancer.

The gene calls are TRBV6-5 and TRBJ2-7; 8 nucleotides match TRBD1. Germline V lookup: CDR1 MNHEY, CDR2 SVGAGI. The CDR3 loop spans 12 amino acids. With V trimmed by 6 bases and J by 12 bases, 10 bases remained unmatched. The CDR3 nucleotides are TGTGCCAGCAGCGGAAGGGGGACAGGCCCGTACTTC. Residues: CASSGRGTGPYF.

The CDR3 coding sequence is TGCAGTGCTAGAGATTTAGCGGTGTCCGATCAGCCCCAGCATTTT. This gives the protein CSARDLAVSDQPQHF. The chain joins TRBV20-1 to TRBJ1-5; D is unclear. CDR1 is DFQATT and CDR2 is SNEGSKA in the germline V gene (reference sequence). The CDR3 consists of 15 residues. With 0 bases removed from V and 5 bases from J, the gap between germline ends came to 14 bases.

This clonotype was seen ten or more times. V and J are TRBV29-1 and TRBJ2-1; 7 nucleotides line up with TRBD1. V lost 7 bases to trimming and J lost 4 bases; unmatched junction nucleotides: 4. CDR3 length: 12 amino acids. Germline V CDR1 and CDR2: SQVTM, ANQGSEA. The CDR3, as DNA: TGCAGCGCCCGGACAGGTTACAATGAGCAGTTCTTC. It specifies CSARTGYNEQFF.

This clonotype has ten or more counts. The chain is built from TRBV10-3 and TRBJ2-3; TRBD2 agrees at 12 bases. Germline lookup yields CDR1 ENHRY and CDR2 SYGVKD. V lost 10 bases, J lost 6 bases, and 8 bases stayed unmatched. CDR3 length: 14 residues. The chain's CDR3 is CATRTSGIRDTQYF. Written as DNA, the CDR3 is TGTGCCACTAGGACTAGCGGGATACGCGATACGCAGTATTTT.

The sample holds one count of this clonotype. The V gene is TRBV19, the J gene TRBJ1-5; D is undetermined. Germline V CDR1 and CDR2: LNHDA, SQIVND (reference sequence). This CDR3 is 14 amino acids long. Trimming removed 3 bases from V and 3 bases from J, with 9 bases in between. CDR3 sequence: CASSMLGTNQPQHF. CDR3 sequence (DNA): TGTGCCAGTAGTATGTTGGGTACCAATCAGCCCCAGCATTTT.

This clonotype has a count of ten or more. The rearrangement uses TRBV6-5 and TRBJ2-1; weak D call: TRBD1 (6 bases). Trimming shortened V by 6 bases and J by 0 bases, and 18 bases separated the two germline ends. Germline V lookup: CDR1 MNHEY, CDR2 SVGAGI. The CDR3 has 17 residues. CDR3 DNA: TGTGCCAGCAGGAGAACCACAGGGACCAGCTCCTACAATGAGCAGTTCTTC. Protein: CASRRTTGTSSYNEQFF.

This clonotype was detected a few times. The chain has TRBV20-1 and TRBJ2-3; TRBD2 matches at 10 bases. Unmatched junction bases numbered 9, after V lost 3 bases and J lost 6 bases. Germline CDR1 and CDR2: DFQATT and SNEGSKA (reference sequence). CDR3 length: 15 amino acids. The CDR3 nucleotides read TGCAGTGCTAGGGGGGAAGCGGGAGGGAAGGATACGCAGTATTTT. Its protein product is CSARGEAGGKDTQYF.

The sample holds a few counts of this clonotype. The CDR3 loop reads CASSEFKATDTQYF. In nucleotides, the CDR3 is TGTGCCAGCAGTGAATTCAAAGCAACAGATACGCAGTATTTT. The chain is built from TRBV25-1 and TRBJ2-3; unclear D gene. CDR1 is MGHDK and CDR2 is SYGVNS in the germline V gene. V gave up 1 base and J gave up 3 bases, with 8 bases separating them. CDR3 length equals 14 residues.

The CDR3 nucleotides are TGTGCCAGCAGGCGACAGGGAGGGTACACCGGGGAGCTGTTTTTT. It codes for CASRRQGGYTGELFF. The chain links TRBV6-2 or TRBV6-3 to TRBJ2-2; D possibly matches TRBD1 or TRBD2 (7 bases each). Trimming cost V 6 bases and J 3 bases, with 14 bases left between them. The CDR3 contains 15 residues. Germline CDR1 MNHEY, CDR2 SVGEGT.

The genes are TRBV29-1 and TRBJ1-2, with D hard to call. The germline gives CDR1 SQVTM, CDR2 ANQGSEA. Trimming shortened V by 4 bases and J by 4 bases, and 16 bases separated the two germline ends. The CDR3 is 14 residues long. The CDR3 DNA is TGCAGCGTTGGAAGGGAAGGCAATACCTATGGCTACACCTTC. Its protein product is CSVGREGNTYGYTF.

In its sample, this clonotype was seen many times. V usage is TRBV29-1 and J usage is TRBJ1-1; no definite D call. Germline V lookup: CDR1 SQVTM, CDR2 ANQGSEA. This CDR3 comprises 10 residues. With 5 bases removed from V and 7 bases from J, the gap between germline ends came to 8 bases. The DNA of the CDR3 is TGCAGCGTTAGGCAGCGTGAAGCTTTCTTT. This gives the protein CSVRQREAFF.

This clonotype was picked up many times. This rearrangement joins TRBV20-1 to TRBJ2-7, with D unresolved. The germline V gene encodes CDR1 DFQATT and CDR2 SNEGSKA (reference sequence). V lost 2 bases and J lost 1, with 6 bases in between. The CDR3 sequence is 12 residues long. This chain's CDR3 is CSARSGSYEQYF. Here the CDR3 DNA reads TGCAGTGCTAGAAGTGGGTCCTACGAGCAGTACTTC.

This clonotype was seen at least ten times. The chain combines TRBV7-8 with TRBJ2-5; D is unclear. Germline-derived CDR1 and CDR2 are SGHVS and FQNEAQ. The CDR3 extends over 15 amino acids. V was pared by 5 bases and J by 3 bases, with 16 bases between. CDR3: CASSPDRLRKETQYF. DNA of the CDR3: TGTGCCAGCAGCCCGGATCGGCTTCGCAAAGAGACCCAGTACTTC.

Worth noting for this clonotype: In this CDR3 the conserved last residue, phenylalanine or tryptophan, is missing, so a read error is likely. This chain connects TRBV7-2 to TRBJ2-2; 12 nucleotides agree with TRBD2. Germline V gene sequence: CDR1 SGHTA, CDR2 FQGNSA. The V segment lost 4 bases and the J segment 7 bases; nucleotides outside the gene matches: 7. This CDR3 region has 16 residues. The CDR3 region is CASSSRTSGTGGELFY. CDR3 DNA: TGTGCCAGCAGCTCGCGGACTAGCGGGACCGGCGGGGAGCTGTTTTAT.

The chain employs TRBV9 and TRBJ2-1, with 15 nucleotides matching TRBD2. The CDR3 has 15 residues. V was pared by 6 bases and J by 7 bases, with 5 bases of the junction left unmatched. CDR1 is SGDLS, CDR2 YYNGEE, per germline. CDR3 protein: CASTWGTSGRNEQFF. CDR3 DNA: TGTGCCAGCACCTGGGGGACTAGCGGGAGGAATGAGCAGTTCTTC.

There are a few counts of this clonotype. This chain connects TRBV7-6 to TRBJ2-3, with 9 bases that match TRBD2. The V gene end was trimmed by 5 bases and the J gene end by 3 bases; junction bases not matched to a gene: 9. There are 16 residues in the CDR3. Per the germline V gene, CDR1 is SGHVS and CDR2 is FNYEAQ. The CDR3 protein is CASSDAGTSSTDTQYF. The CDR3 coding sequence is TGTGCCAGCAGCGACGCCGGGACTAGCAGTACAGATACGCAGTATTTT.

The CDR3 protein is CASSPGTVSYEQYV. As DNA, the CDR3 is TGTGCCAGCTCACCGGGGACCGTCTCCTACGAGCAGTACGTC. This chain connects TRBV18 to TRBJ2-7; D may correspond to TRBD1 or TRBD2 (5 bases each). Trimming shortened V by 3 bases and J by 0 bases, and 9 bases separated the two germline ends. This CDR3 has 14 amino acids. Germline V gene lookup returns CDR1 KGHSH and CDR2 LQKENI.

Many counts were recorded for this clonotype. The V gene is TRBV29-1, the J gene TRBJ2-2; D gene ambiguous. CDR1 and CDR2 (germline): SQVTM, ANQGSEA. V dropped 7 bases and J dropped 3 bases, with 9 bases sitting between them. This CDR3 comprises 12 residues. In DNA, the CDR3 is TGCAGCGAGAACCGTTACACCGGGGAGCTGTTTTTT. Its translation: CSENRYTGELFF.

This clonotype was counted many times. The chain employs TRBV28 and TRBJ2-1; 12 bases are shared with TRBD2. The V segment lost 11 bases and the J segment 6 bases; nucleotides outside the gene matches: 8. Looked up from germline, CDR1 is MDHEN and CDR2 is SYDVKM. The CDR3 totals 14 residues. In DNA form, the CDR3 reads TGTGCCCGCCTGACTAGCGGGAGACCCAATGAGCAGTTCTTC. Its protein is CARLTSGRPNEQFF.

The chain combines TRBV6-2 or TRBV6-3 with TRBJ2-1; TRBD1 might be the D (6 bases). Germline CDR1 is MNHEY and CDR2 is SVGEGT. Between the trimmed V and J ends, which lost 1 base and 9 bases, there was a span of 16 bases. The length of the CDR3 is 15 residues. The CDR3 reads CASSYYRVISSEQFF. The DNA for the CDR3 is TGTGCCAGCAGTTACTACAGGGTAATTTCCAGTGAGCAGTTCTTC.